Reported below is one T cell receptor (beta chain). The data belong to a study of Ad26.COV2.S vaccination and SARS-CoV-2 variants. Treatment: around 19 received Ad26.COV2.S at low or high dose, single or two shots; about 5 received placebo; per-sample allocation not given. All samples were drawn on day 63, counting from the first vaccine or placebo injection. Produced via immunoSEQ multiplex PCR; TCRdb's table is partial and in-frame only. The sample records around 450,000 clones, 75% to 95% being singletons. The CDR3 extends over 16 amino acids. V was pared by 0 bases and J by 4 bases, with 13 bases between. The germline V gene encodes CDR1 LNHDA and CDR2 SQIVND (reference sequence).

The receptor's source is a person aged 18-60 years who received the Ad26.COV2.S COVID-19 vaccine or a placebo. The V gene is TRBV19, the J gene TRBJ2-1, with D uncertain. Material: peripheral blood, obtained in a trial of Ad26.COV2.S vaccine versus placebo. This CDR3 is CASSIDTRSEYNEQFF. The CDR3, as DNA: TGTGCCAGTAGTATAGATACCAGGAGTGAGTACAATGAGCAGTTCTTC.